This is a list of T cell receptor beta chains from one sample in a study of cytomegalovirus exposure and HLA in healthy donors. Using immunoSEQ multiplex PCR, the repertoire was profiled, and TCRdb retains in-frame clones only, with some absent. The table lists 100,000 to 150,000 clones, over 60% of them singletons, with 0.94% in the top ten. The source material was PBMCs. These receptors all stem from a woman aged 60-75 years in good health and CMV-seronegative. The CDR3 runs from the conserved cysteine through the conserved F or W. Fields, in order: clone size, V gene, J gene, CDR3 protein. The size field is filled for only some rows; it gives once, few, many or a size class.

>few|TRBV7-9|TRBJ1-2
CASTGQAFSLGYTF
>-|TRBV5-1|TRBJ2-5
CASSPRGGNQETQYF
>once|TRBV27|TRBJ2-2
CASSSRAERNTGELFF
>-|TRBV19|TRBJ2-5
CASSPRGGSGPQETQYF
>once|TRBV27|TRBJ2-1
CASSLYGSGSYNEQFF
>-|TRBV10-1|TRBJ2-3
CASSESGVTDTQYF
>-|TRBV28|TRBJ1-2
CASHRPANYGYTF
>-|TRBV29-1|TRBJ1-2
CSVVSGSNYGYTF
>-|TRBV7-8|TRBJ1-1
CASSPTYPGGNTEAFF
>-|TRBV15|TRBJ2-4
CATSILGTAVGNIQYF
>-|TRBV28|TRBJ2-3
CASRSGGAGVDTQYF
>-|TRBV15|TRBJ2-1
CATSRRPGGRDDEQFF
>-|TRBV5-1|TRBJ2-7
CASSPDRSHLYEQYF
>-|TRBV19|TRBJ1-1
CASSIGRTDVTEAFF
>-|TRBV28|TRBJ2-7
CASSFRAGTDF
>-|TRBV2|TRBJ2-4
CASSPGQGVNIRYF
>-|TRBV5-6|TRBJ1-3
CASSPAGGNTIYF
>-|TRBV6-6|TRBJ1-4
CASNFRQALVEKLFF
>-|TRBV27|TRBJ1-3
CASRTSSGNTIYF
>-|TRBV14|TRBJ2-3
CASSQDAGGTDTQYF
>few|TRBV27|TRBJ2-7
CASSLGQAPLYEQYF
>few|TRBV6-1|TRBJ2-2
CASSERRTGFYGELFF
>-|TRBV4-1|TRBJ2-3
CASSPGGGGSDTQYF
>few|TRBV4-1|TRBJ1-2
CASSQGRGPTGYTF
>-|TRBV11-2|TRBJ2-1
CASKGGPGGLVSYNEQFF
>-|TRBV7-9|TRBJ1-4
CASSLALSQNEKLFF
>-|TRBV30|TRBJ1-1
CAWRRDTTNTEAFF
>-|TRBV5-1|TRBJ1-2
CASSLVAGTYGYTF
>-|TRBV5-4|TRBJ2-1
CASRSLKFNEQFF
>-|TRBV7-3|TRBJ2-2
CASSLISRTGELLF
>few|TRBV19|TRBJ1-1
CASSATWTGTEAFF
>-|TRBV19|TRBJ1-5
CASSIRGTGGNQPQHF
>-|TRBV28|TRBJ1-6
CASSLSRTEYNSPLHF
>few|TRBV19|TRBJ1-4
CASSLGTGGATNEKLFF
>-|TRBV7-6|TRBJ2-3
CASSSLAGLSTDTQYF
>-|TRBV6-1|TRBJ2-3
CASREAGGPSDTQYF
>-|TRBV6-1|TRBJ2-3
CASKLATSTDTQYF
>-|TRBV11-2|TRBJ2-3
CASSLGRGQGGRTDTQYF
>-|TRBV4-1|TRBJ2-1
CASSHGGLAGGGEQFF
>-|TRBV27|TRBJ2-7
CASSPGTVDYEQYF
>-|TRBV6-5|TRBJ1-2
CASSYSWTGTNYGYTF
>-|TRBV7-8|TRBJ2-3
CASSLVSLSTDTQYF
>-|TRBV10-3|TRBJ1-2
CAIRIGQGTSYGYTF
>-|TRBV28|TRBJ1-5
CASRPTGVYGQPQHF
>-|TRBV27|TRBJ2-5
CASGRSGGLETQYF
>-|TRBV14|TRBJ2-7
CASTPRRGFSYEQYF
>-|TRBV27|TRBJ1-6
CASSLYAPVRGGSPLHF
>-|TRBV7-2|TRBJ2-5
CASSSGQVQETQYF
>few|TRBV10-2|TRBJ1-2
CASSEGRNYGYTF
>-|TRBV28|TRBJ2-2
CASSLYAGAANTGELFF
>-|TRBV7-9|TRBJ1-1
CASSPPGVGATEAFF
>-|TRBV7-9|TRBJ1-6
CASSTATGRSYNSPLHF
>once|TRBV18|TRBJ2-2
CASSPPGQGSTGELFF
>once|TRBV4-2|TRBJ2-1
CASSQDGTTNKQFF
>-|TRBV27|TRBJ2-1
CASHAGTSAYNEQFF